A selection of T cell receptor beta chains follows, all from one sample in a study of Ad26.COV2.S vaccination and SARS-CoV-2 variants. Sequencing was performed with immunoSEQ multiplex PCR; in TCRdb, only in-frame clones are kept and a portion is missing. The sample records about 350,000 clones, around 89% being singletons. This specimen was peripheral blood, taken in a trial of Ad26.COV2.S vaccine versus placebo. The receptors come from a person between 18 and 59 years old who received the Ad26.COV2.S COVID-19 vaccine or a placebo. Both conserved end residues are part of each CDR3. Each record gives: J gene, D gene, V gene, clone size, CDR3 DNA, CDR3 protein. The D gene is left open where the match is weak. Where a row states a size, it is once, few, many or the class of an expanded clone; other rows omit it.

>TRBJ2-3|.|TRBV21-1|.
TGTGCCAGTTCTCAGACTAGCGGGTACATTTTTAGCACAGATACGCAGTATTTT
CASSQTSGYIFSTDTQYF
>TRBJ2-3|.|TRBV5-1|once
TGCGCCAGCAGCTATATCCCAGGGCCTAAGCCAGATACGCAGTATTTT
CASSYIPGPKPDTQYF
>TRBJ1-5|.|TRBV15|.
TGTGCCACCAGCAGAGGGGGGAGAGGAGATCAGCCCCAGCATTTT
CATSRGGRGDQPQHF
>TRBJ2-7|.|TRBV5-1|.
TGCGCCAGCAGCTCGCCGGAGGCCTCCTACGAGCAGTACTTC
CASSSPEASYEQYF
>TRBJ1-5|.|TRBV28|.
TGTGCCAGCAGTTCATTAAGGACGAATGGCGTTAGCAATCAGCCCCAGCATTTT
CASSSLRTNGVSNQPQHF
>TRBJ2-2|.|TRBV5-1|.
TGCGCCAGCAGCTCCATTAGGAGGGGTTCGGGGGAGCTGTTTTTT
CASSSIRRGSGELFF
>TRBJ2-2|TRBD2|TRBV30|.
TGTGCCTGGACTAGCGGGCGGTACACCGGGGAGCTGTTTTTT
CAWTSGRYTGELFF
>TRBJ1-2|.|TRBV7-9|.
TGTGCCAGCAGGACCCCCGCTAACTATGGCTACACCTTC
CASRTPANYGYTF
>TRBJ2-1|.|TRBV19|.
TGTGCCAGTAGTATACCGGACTCGACTGAGCAGTTCTTC
CASSIPDSTEQFF
>TRBJ2-2|.|TRBV13|few
TGTGCCAGCAGCTTAGGAGACACGGGGGAGCTGTTTTTT
CASSLGDTGELFF
>TRBJ2-1|.|TRBV30|.
TGTGCCTGGAGTATCACAGTTACTGAGCAGTTCTTC
CAWSITVTEQFF
>TRBJ2-1|.|TRBV29-1|.
TGCAGCGTTGAACGACAGACCTACAATGAGCAGTTCTTC
CSVERQTYNEQFF
>TRBJ1-1|.|TRBV27|once
TGTGCCAGCAGTTCGGCCGGGGGCACTGAAGCTTTCTTT
CASSSAGGTEAFF
>TRBJ2-2|TRBD2|TRBV30|.
TGTGCCTGGGACCCCGGGACTAGCGGGAGGTTGTGGACCGGGGAGCTGTTTTTT
CAWDPGTSGRLWTGELFF
>TRBJ2-1|TRBD2|TRBV30|.
TGTGCCTGGAGTGTCATCGCGAGCGGGAGATACAATGAGCAGTTCTTC
CAWSVIASGRYNEQFF
>TRBJ1-1|TRBD1|TRBV19|.
TGTGCCAGTACCACCTGGGACAGCATGAACACTGAAGCTTTCTTT
CASTTWDSMNTEAFF
>TRBJ1-1|.|TRBV5-4|.
TGTGCCAGCAGCCCCAGGGCGGGCACTGAAGCTTTCTTT
CASSPRAGTEAFF
>TRBJ1-1|TRBD1|TRBV18|.
TGTGCCAGCTCACCGCAGGGGGCCGTATTGCGCACTGAAGCTTTCTTT
CASSPQGAVLRTEAFF
>TRBJ1-1|.|TRBV2|.
TGTGCCAGCAGTACCTCCGCCCTGAACACTGAAGCTTTCTTT
CASSTSALNTEAFF
>TRBJ1-5|.|TRBV28|.
TGTGCCAGCAGTTTAGACCAGGGCCAGCCCCAGCATTTT
CASSLDQGQPQHF
>TRBJ1-5|.|TRBV7-6|.
TGTGCCAGCAGCTTAGCAGGGGGAAGCAATCAGCCCCAGCATTTT
CASSLAGGSNQPQHF
>TRBJ2-7|TRBD1|TRBV6-2/TRBV6-3|.
TGTGCCAGCAGTACCCCAGGACAGGGATCCTACGAGCAGTACTTC
CASSTPGQGSYEQYF
>TRBJ2-7|.|TRBV7-9|.
TGTGCCAGCAGTACCAGTGGGGGCCACTACGAGCAGTACTTC
CASSTSGGHYEQYF
>TRBJ1-4|.|TRBV19|.
TGTGCCAGTAGTACCAGGGAGAATCGTGAAAAACTGTTTTTT
CASSTRENREKLFF
>TRBJ2-7|TRBD2|TRBV9|.
TGTGCCAGCAGCGTAGGGTCGGGACTAGCGCACCACGAGCAGTACTTC
CASSVGSGLAHHEQYF
>TRBJ2-7|.|TRBV5-5|.
TGTGCCAGCAGCAACCTACAGGGTGCGTACTTC
CASSNLQGAYF
>TRBJ1-5|.|TRBV2|.
TGTGCCAGCAGTGGGGAGTGGGGTAGCAATCAGCCCCAGCATTTT
CASSGEWGSNQPQHF
>TRBJ1-1|.|TRBV29-1|.
TGCAGCGTTGAAGATTGGACAGACAACACTGAAGCTTTCTTT
CSVEDWTDNTEAFF